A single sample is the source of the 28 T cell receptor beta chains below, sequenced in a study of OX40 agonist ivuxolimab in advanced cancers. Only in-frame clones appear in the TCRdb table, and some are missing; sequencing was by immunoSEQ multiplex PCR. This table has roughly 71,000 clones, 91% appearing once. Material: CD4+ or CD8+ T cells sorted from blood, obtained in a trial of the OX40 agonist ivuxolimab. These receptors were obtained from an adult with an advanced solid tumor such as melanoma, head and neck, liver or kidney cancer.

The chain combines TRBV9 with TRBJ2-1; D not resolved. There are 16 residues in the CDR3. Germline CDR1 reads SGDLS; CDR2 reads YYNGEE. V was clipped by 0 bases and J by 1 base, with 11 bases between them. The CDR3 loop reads CASSVGGDLSYNEQFF. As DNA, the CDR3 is TGTGCCAGCAGCGTAGGTGGGGATTTATCCTACAATGAGCAGTTCTTC.

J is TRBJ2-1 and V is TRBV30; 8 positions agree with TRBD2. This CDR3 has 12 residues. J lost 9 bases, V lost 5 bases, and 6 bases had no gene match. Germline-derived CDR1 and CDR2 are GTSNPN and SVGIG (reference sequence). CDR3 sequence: CAWLRAGAEQFF. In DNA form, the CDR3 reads TGTGCCTGGCTTAGAGCGGGAGCTGAGCAGTTCTTC.

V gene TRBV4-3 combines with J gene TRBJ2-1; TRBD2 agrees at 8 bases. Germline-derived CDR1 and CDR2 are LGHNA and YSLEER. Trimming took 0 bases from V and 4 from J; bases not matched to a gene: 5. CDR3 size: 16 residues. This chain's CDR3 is CASSQDFSGDYNEQFF. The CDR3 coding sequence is TGCGCCAGCAGCCAAGATTTTAGCGGGGATTACAATGAGCAGTTCTTC.

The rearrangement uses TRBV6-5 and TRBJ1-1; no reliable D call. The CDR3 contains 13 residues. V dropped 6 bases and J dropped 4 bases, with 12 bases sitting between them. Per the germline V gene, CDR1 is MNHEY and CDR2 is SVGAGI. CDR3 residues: CASSRTMSTEAFF. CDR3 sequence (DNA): TGTGCCAGCAGCCGAACGATGAGCACTGAAGCTTTCTTT.

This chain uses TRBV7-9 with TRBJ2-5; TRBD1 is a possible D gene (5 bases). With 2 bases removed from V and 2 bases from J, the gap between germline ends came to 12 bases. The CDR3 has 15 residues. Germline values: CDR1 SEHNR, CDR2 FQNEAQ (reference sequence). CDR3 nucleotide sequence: TGTGCCAGCAGCTTAATAGGGGAACTGCAAGAGACCCAGTACTTC. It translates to CASSLIGELQETQYF. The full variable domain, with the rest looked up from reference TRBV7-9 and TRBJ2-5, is DTGVSQNPRHKITKRGQNVTFRCDPISEHNRLYWYRQTLGQGPEFLTYFQNEAQLEKSRLLSDRFSAERPKGSFSTLEIQRTEQGDSAMYLCASSLIGELQETQYFGPGTRLLVL.

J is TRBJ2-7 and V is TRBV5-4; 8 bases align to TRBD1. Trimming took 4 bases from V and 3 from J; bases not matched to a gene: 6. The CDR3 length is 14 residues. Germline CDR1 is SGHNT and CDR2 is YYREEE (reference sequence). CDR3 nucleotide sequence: TGTGCCAGCAGCGGTGGACAGGGTCACTACGAGCAGTACTTC. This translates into CASSGGQGHYEQYF. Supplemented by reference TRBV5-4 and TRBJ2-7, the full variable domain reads ETGVTQSPTHLIKTRGQQVTLRCSSQSGHNTVSWYQQALGQGPQFIFQYYREEENGRGNFPPRFSGLQFPNYSSELNVNALELDDSALYLCASSGGQGHYEQYFGPGTRLTVT.

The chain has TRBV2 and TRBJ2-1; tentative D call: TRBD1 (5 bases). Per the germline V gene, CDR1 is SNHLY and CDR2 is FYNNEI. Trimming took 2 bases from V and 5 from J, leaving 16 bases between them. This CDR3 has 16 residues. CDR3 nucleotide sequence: TGTGCCAGCAGTGAAACCTGGCAGGGCGGAGACAATGAGCAGTTCTTC. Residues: CASSETWQGGDNEQFF.

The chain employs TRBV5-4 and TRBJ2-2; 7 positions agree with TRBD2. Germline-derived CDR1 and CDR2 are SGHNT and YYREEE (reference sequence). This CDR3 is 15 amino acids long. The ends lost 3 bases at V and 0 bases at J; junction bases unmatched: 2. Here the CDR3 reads CASSSGLANTGELFF. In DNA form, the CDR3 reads TGTGCCAGCAGCTCAGGACTAGCGAACACCGGGGAGCTGTTTTTT.

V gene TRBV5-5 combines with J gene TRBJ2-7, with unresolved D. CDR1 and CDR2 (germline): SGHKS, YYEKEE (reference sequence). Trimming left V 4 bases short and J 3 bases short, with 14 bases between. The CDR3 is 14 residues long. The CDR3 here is CASSLGQTLYEQYF. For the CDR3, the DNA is TGTGCCAGCAGCCTTGGCCAGACTCTCTACGAGCAGTACTTC.

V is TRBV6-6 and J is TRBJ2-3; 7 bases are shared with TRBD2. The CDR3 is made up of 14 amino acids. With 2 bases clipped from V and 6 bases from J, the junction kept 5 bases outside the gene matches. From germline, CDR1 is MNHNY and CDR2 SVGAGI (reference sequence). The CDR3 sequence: CASSYGGRGDTQYF. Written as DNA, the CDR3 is TGTGCCAGCAGTTACGGCGGGAGAGGGGATACGCAGTATTTT.

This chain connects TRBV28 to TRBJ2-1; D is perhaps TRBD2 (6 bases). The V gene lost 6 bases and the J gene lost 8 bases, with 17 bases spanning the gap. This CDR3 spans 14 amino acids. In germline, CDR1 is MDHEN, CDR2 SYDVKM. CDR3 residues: CASRKTGTGDEQFF. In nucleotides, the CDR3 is TGTGCCAGCAGGAAAACCGGGACTGGAGATGAGCAGTTCTTC.

DNA of the CDR3: TGTGCCTGGAGTGTAGCACTCTACAATGAGCAGTTCTTC. This encodes CAWSVALYNEQFF. The chain employs TRBV30 and TRBJ2-1; D unclear. Germline V lookup: CDR1 GTSNPN, CDR2 SVGIG (reference sequence). The CDR3 has 13 residues. Trimming cost V 0 bases and J 3 bases, with 6 bases left between them.

CDR3 DNA sequence: TGTGCCAGTAGTATATCAGAGGTGACTGAAGCTTTCTTT. It specifies CASSISEVTEAFF. The gene calls are TRBV19 and TRBJ1-1; D is ambiguous. V gave up 2 bases and J gave up 5 bases, with 9 bases separating them. Germline values: CDR1 LNHDA, CDR2 SQIVND (reference sequence). The CDR3 spans 13 residues.

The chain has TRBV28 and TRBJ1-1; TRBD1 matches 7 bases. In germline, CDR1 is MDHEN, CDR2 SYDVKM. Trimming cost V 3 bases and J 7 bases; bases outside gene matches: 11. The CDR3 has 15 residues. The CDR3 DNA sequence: TGTGCCAGCAGTTTTGAGACAGGGACCAGAAGTGAAGCTTTCTTT. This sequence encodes CASSFETGTRSEAFF.

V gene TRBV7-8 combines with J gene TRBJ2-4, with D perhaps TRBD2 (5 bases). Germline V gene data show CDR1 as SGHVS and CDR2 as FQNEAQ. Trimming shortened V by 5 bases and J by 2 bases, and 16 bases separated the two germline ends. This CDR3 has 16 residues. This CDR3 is CASSPGLIGTKNIQYF. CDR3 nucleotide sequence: TGTGCCAGCAGCCCCGGACTTATCGGGACCAAAAACATTCAGTACTTC.

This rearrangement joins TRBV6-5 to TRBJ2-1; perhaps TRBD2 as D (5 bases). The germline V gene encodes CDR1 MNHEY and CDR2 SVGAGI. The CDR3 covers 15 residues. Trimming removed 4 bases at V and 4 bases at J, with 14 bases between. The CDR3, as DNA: TGTGCCAGCAGTTCCGTAGCTAGCTGGTACAATGAGCAGTTCTTC. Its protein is CASSSVASWYNEQFF.

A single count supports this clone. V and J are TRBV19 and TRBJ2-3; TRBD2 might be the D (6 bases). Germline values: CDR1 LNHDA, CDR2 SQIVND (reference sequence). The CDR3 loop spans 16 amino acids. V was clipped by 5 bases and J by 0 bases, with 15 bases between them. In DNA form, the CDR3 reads TGTGCCAGTAGTCCCGAACTAGCCTCTAGCACAGATACGCAGTATTTT. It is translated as CASSPELASSTDTQYF.

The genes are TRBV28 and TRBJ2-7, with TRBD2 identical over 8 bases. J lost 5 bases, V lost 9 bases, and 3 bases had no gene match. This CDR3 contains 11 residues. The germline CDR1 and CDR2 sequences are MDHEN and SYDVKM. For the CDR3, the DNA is TGTGCCAGTACTAGCGGTCACGAGCAGTACTTC. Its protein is CASTSGHEQYF.

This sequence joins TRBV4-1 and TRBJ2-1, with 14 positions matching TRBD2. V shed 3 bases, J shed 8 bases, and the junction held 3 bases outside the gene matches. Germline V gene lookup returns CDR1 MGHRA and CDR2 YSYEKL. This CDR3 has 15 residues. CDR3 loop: CASSQGLAGEDEQFF. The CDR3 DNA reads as TGCGCCAGCAGCCAGGGACTAGCGGGAGAAGATGAGCAGTTCTTC.

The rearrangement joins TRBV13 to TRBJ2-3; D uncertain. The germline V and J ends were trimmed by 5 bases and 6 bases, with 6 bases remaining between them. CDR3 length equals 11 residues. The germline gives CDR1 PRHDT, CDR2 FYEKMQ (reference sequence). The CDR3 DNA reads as TGTGCCAGCAGCCGTACGGATACGCAGTATTTT. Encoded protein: CASSRTDTQYF. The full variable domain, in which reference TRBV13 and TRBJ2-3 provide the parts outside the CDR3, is AAGVIQSPRHLIKEKRETATLKCYPIPRHDTVYWYQQGPGQDPQFLISFYEKMQSDKGSIPDRFSAQQFSDYHSELNMSSLELGDSALYFCASSRTDTQYFGPGTRLTVL.

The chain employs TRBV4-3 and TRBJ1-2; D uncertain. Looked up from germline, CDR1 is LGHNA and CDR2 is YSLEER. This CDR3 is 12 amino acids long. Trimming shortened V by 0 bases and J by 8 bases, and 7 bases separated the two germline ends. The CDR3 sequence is CASSQDRLGYTF. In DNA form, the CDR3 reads TGCGCCAGCAGCCAAGATCGATTGGGCTACACCTTC.

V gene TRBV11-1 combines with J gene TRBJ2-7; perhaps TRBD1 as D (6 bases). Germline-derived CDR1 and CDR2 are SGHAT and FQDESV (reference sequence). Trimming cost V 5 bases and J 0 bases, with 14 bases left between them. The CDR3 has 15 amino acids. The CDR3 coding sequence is TGTGCCAGCAGCATACAGGGAGCTCCCTCCTACGAGCAGTACTTC. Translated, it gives CASSIQGAPSYEQYF.

The CDR3 loop is CASSQGAATPAEQYF. The DNA of the CDR3 is TGTGCCAGCAGCCAAGGGGCGGCCACCCCGGCCGAGCAGTACTTC. This chain uses TRBV14 with TRBJ2-7; unclear D gene. Trimming left V 1 base short and J 6 bases short, with 16 bases between. The CDR3 consists of 15 residues. Germline V lookup: CDR1 SGHDN, CDR2 FVKESK.

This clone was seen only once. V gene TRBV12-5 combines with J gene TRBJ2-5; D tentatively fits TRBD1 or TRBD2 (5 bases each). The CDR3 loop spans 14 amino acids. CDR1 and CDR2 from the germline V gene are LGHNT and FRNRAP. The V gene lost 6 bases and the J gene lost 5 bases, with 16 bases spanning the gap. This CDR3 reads CASGPGVSGETQYF. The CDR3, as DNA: TGTGCTAGTGGCCCCGGGGTCTCAGGGGAGACCCAGTACTTC.

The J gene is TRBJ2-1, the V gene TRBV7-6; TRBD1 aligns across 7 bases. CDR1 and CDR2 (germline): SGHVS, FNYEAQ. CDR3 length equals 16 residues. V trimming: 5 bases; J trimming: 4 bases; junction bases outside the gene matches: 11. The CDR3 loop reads CASSPIEGAEYNEQFF. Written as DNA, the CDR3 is TGTGCCAGCAGCCCGATAGAGGGGGCCGAGTACAATGAGCAGTTCTTC.

The CDR3 sequence is CASTPSGGSYEQYF. In nucleotides, the CDR3 is TGCGCCAGCACCCCGTCGGGGGGTTCCTACGAGCAGTACTTC. This chain connects TRBV4-1 to TRBJ2-7, with TRBD2 matching over 7 bases. Germline CDR1 MGHRA, CDR2 YSYEKL. The CDR3 loop spans 14 amino acids. J gave up 1 base and V 7 bases, and 7 bases lay outside the gene matches.

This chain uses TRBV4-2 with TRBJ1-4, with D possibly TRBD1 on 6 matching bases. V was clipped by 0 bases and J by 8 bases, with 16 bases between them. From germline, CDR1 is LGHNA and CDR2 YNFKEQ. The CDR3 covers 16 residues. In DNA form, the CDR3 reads TGTGCCAGCAGCCAAGATAGCGGAGGGGGAGACGAAAAACTGTTTTTT. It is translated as CASSQDSGGGDEKLFF.

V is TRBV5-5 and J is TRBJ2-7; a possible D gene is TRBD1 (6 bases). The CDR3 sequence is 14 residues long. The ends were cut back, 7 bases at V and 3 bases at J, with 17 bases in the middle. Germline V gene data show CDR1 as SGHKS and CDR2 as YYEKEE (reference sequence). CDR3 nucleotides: TGTGCCAGCCTCGGGCAGGGGAATTACTACGAGCAGTACTTC. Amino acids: CASLGQGNYYEQYF. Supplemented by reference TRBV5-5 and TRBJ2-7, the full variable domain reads DAGVTQSPTHLIKTRGQQVTLRCSPISGHKSVSWYQQVLGQGPQFIFQYYEKEERGRGNFPDRFSARQFPNYSSELNVNALLLGDSALYLCASLGQGNYYEQYFGPGTRLTVT.